This entry features one T cell receptor (beta chain) sequence. Its antigen remains unidentified. One end of the junction is discordant with germline, which a read error may explain. The sample comes from a study of T cell repertoires in cytomegalovirus infection. Overall study: Public TCR beta signatures provided an indication of both CMV infection and a matching HLA type. Study results and caveats: Carriers of CMV plus the relevant HLA were identified by cumulative public TCR beta family frequency.

CDR3 length: 13 amino acids. Each CDR3 protein gets one entry after TCRdb re-called the reads with MiXCR. The sample has hundreds of thousands of distinct CDR3 sequences; about a sixth are singletons. The sequence came from a human donor in good health (CMV status not recorded). Some clones in this sample may be carry-over from other donors' samples. The material sequenced was PBMCs. The chain has TRBV5-3 and TRBJ2-3; D might be TRBD1 (5 bases). TRBV5-3 is annotated as an ORF whose role is uncertain. In DNA, the CDR3 is TGTGCCAGCAGCTTGGGGCGGAAGGATACGCAGTATTTT. It translates to CASSLGRKDTQYF.